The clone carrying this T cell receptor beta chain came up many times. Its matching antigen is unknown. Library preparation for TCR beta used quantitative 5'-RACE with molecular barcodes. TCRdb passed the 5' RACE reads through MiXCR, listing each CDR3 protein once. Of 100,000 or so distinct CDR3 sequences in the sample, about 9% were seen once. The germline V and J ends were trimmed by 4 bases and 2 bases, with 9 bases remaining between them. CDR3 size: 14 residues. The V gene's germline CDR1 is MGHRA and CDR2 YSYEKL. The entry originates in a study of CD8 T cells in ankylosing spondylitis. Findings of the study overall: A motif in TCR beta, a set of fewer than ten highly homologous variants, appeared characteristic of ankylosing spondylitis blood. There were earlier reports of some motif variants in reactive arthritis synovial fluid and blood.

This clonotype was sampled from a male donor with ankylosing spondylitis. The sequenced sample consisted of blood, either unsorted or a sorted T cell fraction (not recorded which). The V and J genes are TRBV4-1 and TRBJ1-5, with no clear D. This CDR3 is CASSPDDGNQPQHF. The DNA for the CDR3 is TGCGCCAGCAGCCCTGACGATGGCAATCAGCCCCAGCATTTT.